The 15 T cell receptor beta chains presented below share a single source sample, sequenced in a study of T cell changes during pregnancy in multiple sclerosis. Clones were read by immunoSEQ multiplex PCR, and TCRdb kept only the in-frame ones, dropping some. The data show approximately 85,000 clones, with roughly nine tenths seen just once and 2.5% held by the top ten. The sequencing used peripheral blood, collected in the first trimester of pregnancy. The receptors originated from a female donor with multiple sclerosis, enrolled in a pregnancy study.

This chain connects TRBV10-3 to TRBJ2-7, with D possibly being TRBD2 (5 bases). This CDR3 region has 14 residues. V was shortened by 10 bases and J by 0 bases, with 16 bases between the two germline ends. The germline gives CDR1 ENHRY, CDR2 SYGVKD. CDR3: CATLRTADSYEQYF. The CDR3 nucleotides are TGTGCCACGCTCCGGACTGCGGACTCCTACGAGCAGTACTTC.

The rearrangement joins TRBV19 to TRBJ1-2, with 7 nucleotides matching TRBD1. CDR3 length: 16 amino acids. Germline loops: CDR1 LNHDA, CDR2 SQIVND (reference sequence). The V segment lost 5 bases and the J segment 4 bases; nucleotides outside the gene matches: 13. CDR3 sequence (DNA): TGTGCCAGTAGTCTCCTTCCGGGACAGCCCTTCTATGGCTACACCTTC. Its translation is CASSLLPGQPFYGYTF.

The gene calls are TRBV7-3 and TRBJ1-1; a weak D match, TRBD1 (5 bases). V lost 1 base, J lost 4 bases, and 13 bases lay in between. Germline assignment: CDR1 SGHTA and CDR2 FQGTGA. This CDR3 has 15 amino acids. DNA of the CDR3: TGTGCCAGCAGCTTAAATAGCCAGGGTGGCACTGAAGCTTTCTTT. It is translated as CASSLNSQGGTEAFF. The complete variable domain, with remaining parts taken from reference TRBV7-3 and TRBJ1-1, reads GAGVSQTPSNKVTEKGKYVELRCDPISGHTALYWYRQSLGQGPEFLIYFQGTGAADDSGLPNDRFFAVRPEGSVSTLKIQRTERGDSAVYLCASSLNSQGGTEAFFGQGTRLTVV.

Only a few counts were recorded for this clone. V is TRBV6-4 and J is TRBJ2-1, with D perhaps matching TRBD2 (6 bases). V was pared by 0 bases and J by 0 bases, with 6 bases between. Germline lookup yields CDR1 MRHNA and CDR2 SNTAGT. CDR3 length: 15 amino acids. The CDR3 sequence: CASSDSSGSYNEQFF. The DNA of the CDR3 is TGTGCCAGCAGTGACTCTAGCGGCTCCTACAATGAGCAGTTCTTC.

V and J are TRBV29-1 and TRBJ2-5, with 8 nucleotides matching TRBD2. The germline CDR1 and CDR2 sequences are SQVTM and ANQGSEA. J lost 4 bases, V lost 2 bases, and 6 bases had no gene match. This CDR3 is built from 14 residues. The CDR3 loop is CSVERAGVRETQYF. The CDR3 DNA follows: TGCAGCGTTGAACGAGCGGGGGTCAGAGAGACCCAGTACTTC.

A few counts support this clone. This rearrangement joins TRBV10-1 to TRBJ1-2; TRBD1 matches 11 bases. Trimming took 5 bases from V and 5 from J; bases not matched to a gene: 4. Germline V gives CDR1 WNHNN, CDR2 SYGVQD (reference sequence). This CDR3 region has 14 residues. The CDR3 loop reads CASSRDRGSYGYTF. For the CDR3, the DNA is TGCGCCAGCAGTCGGGACAGGGGGTCATATGGCTACACCTTC.

The V and J genes are TRBV27 and TRBJ2-7; 10 bases are a match to TRBD1. This CDR3 spans 16 amino acids. Germline V gene lookup returns CDR1 MNHEY and CDR2 SMNVEV (reference sequence). The J segment lost 6 bases and the V segment lost 7 bases, leaving 15 bases of the junction unmatched. CDR3 loop: CASNTQMTGGQGEQYF. The CDR3, as DNA: TGTGCCAGCAACACTCAAATGACAGGGGGCCAGGGCGAGCAGTACTTC.

CDR3 coding DNA: TGTGCCAGCCGGGGCTACGAGCAGTACTTC. This sequence encodes CASRGYEQYF. V and J are TRBV6-1 and TRBJ2-7; maybe TRBD2 (5 bases). The V gene lost 8 bases and the J gene lost 3 bases, with 5 bases spanning the gap. Germline lookup yields CDR1 MNHNS and CDR2 SASEGT. The CDR3 is 10 amino acids.

This chain connects TRBV19 to TRBJ2-3, with 14 bases matching TRBD2. This CDR3 contains 16 residues. V trimming: 6 bases; J trimming: 4 bases; junction bases outside the gene matches: 6. Germline CDR1 is LNHDA and CDR2 is SQIVND (reference sequence). The CDR3 here is CASRSGLAGAADTQYF. The CDR3 nucleotides read TGTGCCAGTAGGTCGGGACTAGCGGGAGCGGCAGATACGCAGTATTTT. Full variable domain (missing parts from reference TRBV19 and TRBJ2-3): DGGITQSPKYLFRKEGQNVTLSCEQNLNHDAMYWYRQDPGQGLRLIYYSQIVNDFQKGDIAEGYSVSREKKESFPLTVTSAQKNPTAFYLCASRSGLAGAADTQYFGPGTRLTVL.

The table lists this clone with a count of one. CDR3 amino acids: CASSQAQTANYGYTF. DNA of the CDR3: TGCGCCAGCAGCCAGGCCCAGACTGCCAACTATGGCTACACCTTC. The V call is TRBV4-1, the J call TRBJ1-2; no reliable D call. CDR1 is MGHRA, CDR2 YSYEKL, per germline. This CDR3 region has 15 residues. V lost 3 bases and J lost 2, with 13 bases in between.

The V gene is TRBV11-2, the J gene TRBJ2-7; 12 positions agree with TRBD2. The CDR3 extends over 17 amino acids. Germline CDR1 SGHAT, CDR2 FQNNGV. The V gene end was trimmed by 4 bases and the J gene end by 4 bases; junction bases not matched to a gene: 11. The CDR3 here is CASSSNRLAGDWYEQYF. The CDR3 nucleotides read TGTGCCAGCAGCTCGAACCGACTAGCGGGGGATTGGTACGAGCAGTACTTC. Full variable domain (missing parts from reference TRBV11-2 and TRBJ2-7): EAGVAQSPRYKIIEKRQSVAFWCNPISGHATLYWYQQILGQGPKLLIQFQNNGVVDDSQLPKDRFSAERLKGVDSTLKIQPAKLEDSAVYLCASSSNRLAGDWYEQYFGPGTRLTVT.

V usage is TRBV11-3 and J usage is TRBJ1-3; tentatively, D is TRBD1 (5 bases). This CDR3 is 12 amino acids long. The V and J ends lost 5 bases and 7 bases respectively, with 9 bases between them. CDR1 SGHNT and CDR2 YENEEA come from the germline V gene. This chain's CDR3 is CASSLDSNTIYF. The CDR3 bases are TGTGCCAGCAGCCTCGACAGCAACACCATATATTTT.

For the CDR3, the DNA is TGTGCCAGCAGTGGCGGGTACACCGGGGAGCTGTTTTTT. Protein product: CASSGGYTGELFF. The chain combines TRBV6-1 with TRBJ2-2; maybe TRBD2 (5 bases). This CDR3 is built from 13 residues. V lost 4 bases and J 3 bases, leaving 6 bases between the germline ends. Germline V CDR1 and CDR2: MNHNS, SASEGT.

The J gene is TRBJ2-1, the V gene TRBV9; no definite D call. The germline V and J ends were trimmed by 0 bases and 9 bases, with 10 bases remaining between them. The CDR3 consists of 13 residues. Germline loops: CDR1 SGDLS, CDR2 YYNGEE. The DNA of the CDR3 is TGTGCCAGCAGCGTAGACGGTTCCGGTGAGCAGTTCTTC. This translates into CASSVDGSGEQFF.

The chain joins TRBV7-9 to TRBJ1-2; no definite D call. Germline values: CDR1 SEHNR, CDR2 FQNEAQ (reference sequence). The CDR3 length is 12 residues. Trimming took 5 bases from V and 4 from J, leaving 8 bases between them. The CDR3 sequence: CASSQQSYGYTF. For the CDR3, the DNA is TGTGCCAGCAGCCAACAGAGCTATGGCTACACCTTC.